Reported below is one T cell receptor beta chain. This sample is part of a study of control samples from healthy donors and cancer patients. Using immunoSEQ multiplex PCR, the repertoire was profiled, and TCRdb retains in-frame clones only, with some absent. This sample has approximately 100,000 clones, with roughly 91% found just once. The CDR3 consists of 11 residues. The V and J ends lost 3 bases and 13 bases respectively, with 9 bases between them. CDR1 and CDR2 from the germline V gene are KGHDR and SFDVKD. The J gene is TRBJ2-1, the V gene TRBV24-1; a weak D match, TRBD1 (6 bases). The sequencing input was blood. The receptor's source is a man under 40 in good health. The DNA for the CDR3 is TGTGCCACCAGTGATATACAGGGTCAGTTCTTC. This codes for CATSDIQGQFF.